The following is a TCR beta chain sequence with its context. Its matching antigen is unknown. V lost 4 bases, J lost 8 bases, and 7 bases lay in between. This CDR3 is 11 amino acids long. The germline V gene encodes CDR1 SGHRS and CDR2 YFSETQ. The data belong to a study of T cell responses to AZD1222 COVID-19 vaccine. Whole-study findings and limits: Just 5 to 7 people given AZD1222 tested seropositive at baseline. Donors skewed white British and female; clonal diversity was possibly underestimated. Two doses of AZD1222 preceded a rise in Spike-specific TCR breadth and depth. Unmutated variant regions reportedly attract nearly half of all spike-specific TCRs.

Assay: immunoSEQ multiplex PCR; the TCRdb copy retains only in-frame clones and omits some. This sample carries around 84,000 clones, just over 85% of them seen once, and the ten largest clones take about 9.4%. The sequence was collected from an adult in good health. The V call is TRBV5-1, the J call TRBJ2-1; D unclear. The sequences come from peripheral blood, collected on day 0 of MenACWY control vaccination. Here the CDR3 DNA reads TGCGCCAGCAGCGAGAGAGATGAGCAGTTCTTC. Residues: CASSERDEQFF.